This entry concerns a single T cell receptor beta chain. Produced via immunoSEQ multiplex PCR; TCRdb's table is partial and in-frame only. Of 150,000 to 200,000 clones listed, roughly 90% were seen once; the top ten hold approximately 1.5%. The data stem from a study of control samples from healthy donors and cancer patients. The germline V gene encodes CDR1 LNHDA and CDR2 SQIVND (reference sequence). V was trimmed by 5 bases and J by 3 bases, leaving 10 bases between them. The CDR3 contains 13 residues. The material sequenced was blood. The chain recombines TRBV19 with TRBJ1-1; D not certain. The origin of this receptor is a woman in her forties or fifties in good health. CDR3 nucleotide sequence: TGTGCCAGTAGTGAGGCGGCGGACACTGAAGCTTTCTTT. This codes for CASSEAADTEAFF.